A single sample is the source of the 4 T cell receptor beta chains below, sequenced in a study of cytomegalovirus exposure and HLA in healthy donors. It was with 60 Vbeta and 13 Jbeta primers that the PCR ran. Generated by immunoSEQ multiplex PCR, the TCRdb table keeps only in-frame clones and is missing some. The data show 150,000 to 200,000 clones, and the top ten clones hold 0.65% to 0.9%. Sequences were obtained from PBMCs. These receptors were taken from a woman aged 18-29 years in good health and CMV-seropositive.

In DNA, the CDR3 is TGTGCCAGCTCCTACACAGAATACGAGCAGTACTTC. This codes for CASSYTEYEQYF. This rearrangement joins TRBV2 to TRBJ2-7; D is uncertain. Germline loops: CDR1 SNHLY, CDR2 FYNNEI. V shed 8 bases and J shed 4 bases, with 12 bases lying between them. CDR3 length: 12 amino acids.

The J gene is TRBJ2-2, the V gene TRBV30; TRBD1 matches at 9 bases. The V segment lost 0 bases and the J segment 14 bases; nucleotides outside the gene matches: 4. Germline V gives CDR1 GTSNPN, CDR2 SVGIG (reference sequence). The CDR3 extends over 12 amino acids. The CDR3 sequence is CAWSVLTGGLFF. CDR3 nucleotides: TGTGCCTGGAGTGTACTCACAGGGGGCCTGTTTTTT.

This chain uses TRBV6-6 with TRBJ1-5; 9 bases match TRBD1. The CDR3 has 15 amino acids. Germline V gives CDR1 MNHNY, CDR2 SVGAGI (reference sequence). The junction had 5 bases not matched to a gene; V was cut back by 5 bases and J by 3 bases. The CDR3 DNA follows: TGTGCCAGCAGTGGACAGGGGTTGGACAATCAGCCCCAGCATTTT. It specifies CASSGQGLDNQPQHF.

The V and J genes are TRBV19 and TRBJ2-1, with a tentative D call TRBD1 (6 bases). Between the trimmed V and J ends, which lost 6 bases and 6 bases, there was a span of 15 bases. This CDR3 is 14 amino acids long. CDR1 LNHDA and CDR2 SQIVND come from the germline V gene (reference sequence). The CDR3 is CASSLLGASNEQFF. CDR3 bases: TGTGCCAGTAGCCTCCTGGGGGCCTCCAATGAGCAGTTCTTC.